A selection of T cell receptor beta chains follows, all from one sample in a study of blood T cell repertoires in COVID-19. The repertoire was sequenced with immunoSEQ multiplex PCR; TCRdb's copy has only in-frame clones and lacks some. The top ten hold about half of the sample, which has just under 30,000 clones, nearly 80% seen once. Sequencing was carried out using peripheral blood. The receptors derive from a woman in her seventies with acute or convalescent COVID-19. The CDR3 runs from the conserved cysteine through the conserved F or W. D genes are given only for firm matches. Only some rows state a clone size, as once, few, many or a class for expanded clones.

v_gene: TRBV7-9; j_gene: TRBJ2-2; d_gene: .; abundance: few; CDR3aa: CASSTPAATGELFF; CDR3nt: TGTGCCAGCAGCACTCCGGCGGCCACCGGGGAGCTGTTTTTT
v_gene: TRBV27; j_gene: TRBJ2-1; d_gene: TRBD2; abundance: .; CDR3aa: CASSLSGTHNEQFF; CDR3nt: TGTGCCAGCAGTCTTAGCGGGACCCACAATGAGCAGTTCTTC
v_gene: TRBV6-1; j_gene: TRBJ1-4; d_gene: .; abundance: .; CDR3aa: CTSSEDPSTNEKLFF; CDR3nt: TGTACCAGCAGTGAAGATCCCTCAACTAATGAAAAACTGTTTTTT
v_gene: TRBV24-1; j_gene: TRBJ2-7; d_gene: TRBD1; abundance: .; CDR3aa: CATSDSWDSSYEQYF; CDR3nt: TGTGCCACCAGTGATTCCTGGGACAGCTCCTACGAGCAGTACTTC
v_gene: TRBV4-2; j_gene: TRBJ1-6; d_gene: .; abundance: .; CDR3aa: CASKDDASSYNSPLHF; CDR3nt: TGTGCCAGCAAGGATGACGCTAGCTCCTATAATTCACCCCTCCACTTT
v_gene: TRBV5-1; j_gene: TRBJ1-4; d_gene: TRBD1; abundance: .; CDR3aa: CASRFTGQENEKLFF; CDR3nt: TGCGCCAGCAGGTTTACGGGACAGGAGAATGAAAAACTGTTTTTT
v_gene: TRBV30; j_gene: TRBJ2-5; d_gene: TRBD2; abundance: .; CDR3aa: CAWRGTSGRRKETQYF; CDR3nt: TGTGCCTGGAGAGGGACTAGCGGGAGAAGAAAGGAGACCCAGTACTTC
v_gene: TRBV18; j_gene: TRBJ2-1; d_gene: .; abundance: .; CDR3aa: CASGKESQGYNEQFF; CDR3nt: TGTGCCAGCGGAAAAGAGTCCCAGGGTTACAATGAGCAGTTCTTC
v_gene: TRBV5-1; j_gene: TRBJ2-2; d_gene: TRBD2; abundance: .; CDR3aa: CASSLELAGVTGELFF; CDR3nt: TGCGCCAGCAGCTTGGAGCTAGCGGGAGTCACCGGGGAGCTGTTTTTT
v_gene: TRBV6-6; j_gene: TRBJ1-6; d_gene: TRBD1; abundance: .; CDR3aa: CASGPQDRRYNSPLHF; CDR3nt: TGTGCCAGCGGGCCCCAGGACAGGAGATATAATTCACCCCTCCACTTT
v_gene: TRBV5-5; j_gene: TRBJ1-5; d_gene: TRBD1; abundance: once; CDR3aa: CASSLSPGGVMEPQHF; CDR3nt: TGTGCCAGCAGCTTATCGCCAGGGGGCGTTATGGAGCCCCAGCATTTT